One sample yielded the 7 T cell receptor beta chains listed below, sequenced in a study of T cell responses to AZD1222 COVID-19 vaccine. Measured with immunoSEQ multiplex PCR; TCRdb has only the in-frame clones, and not every one. The data contain fewer than 130,000 clones, 80% to 90% of them seen just once; the ten biggest clones take up about 15%. The specimen comprised peripheral blood, sampled 28 days after the second AZD1222 dose. The receptors were gathered from an adult who received the AZD1222 COVID-19 vaccine.

This clone occurred once. The chain joins TRBV19 to TRBJ2-7, with D tentatively TRBD1 (6 bases). The CDR3 is 16 amino acids. Per germline, CDR1 LNHDA and CDR2 SQIVND (reference sequence). The V end was cut by 3 bases, the J end by 3 bases, with 18 bases between. As DNA, the CDR3 is TGTGCCAGTAGTATCGGTACGTGGGGGCCAATCTACGAGCAGTACTTC. Residues: CASSIGTWGPIYEQYF.

This chain uses TRBV29-1 with TRBJ2-7; D uncertain. This CDR3 contains 13 residues. The V gene's germline CDR1 is SQVTM and CDR2 ANQGSEA. V was cut by 6 bases and J by 2 bases, with 14 bases left in between. The DNA for the CDR3 is TGCAGCGTGGCGGTGACGGACGCCTACGAGCAGTACTTC. As protein: CSVAVTDAYEQYF.

The genes are TRBV6-5 and TRBJ2-7, with D uncertain. The CDR3 runs to 12 residues. Germline values: CDR1 MNHEY, CDR2 SVGAGI. Trimming took off 2 bases at V and 5 bases at J, with 7 bases between the two ends. DNA for the CDR3: TGTGCCAGCAGTTACGAAGGGAACGAGCAGTACTTC. This encodes CASSYEGNEQYF.

This clone was seen just once. This chain joins TRBV28 and TRBJ1-2, with 7 bases identical to TRBD1. The CDR3 is made up of 15 amino acids. After removal of 6 bases from V and 0 bases from J, the junction contained 7 bases not matched to a gene. From germline, CDR1 is MDHEN and CDR2 SYDVKM. CDR3 region: CASRLRDRTNYGYTF. The CDR3 DNA is TGTGCCAGCAGGCTCCGGGACAGAACTAACTATGGCTACACCTTC.

The rearrangement joins TRBV5-4 to TRBJ2-7; maybe TRBD2 (6 bases). The CDR3 is made up of 16 amino acids. V dropped 0 bases and J dropped 3 bases, with 16 bases sitting between them. Germline V CDR1 and CDR2: SGHNT, YYREEE (reference sequence). The CDR3 here is CASSLGGSGTNYEQYF. In DNA form, the CDR3 reads TGTGCCAGCAGCTTGGGGGGTAGCGGCACGAACTACGAGCAGTACTTC.

The rearrangement links TRBV7-9 to TRBJ1-3, with a tentative D call TRBD1 (6 bases). Trimming removed 3 bases from V and 2 bases from J, with 11 bases in between. Germline V gene sequence: CDR1 SEHNR, CDR2 FQNEAQ (reference sequence). The CDR3 length is 15 residues. The CDR3: CASSFVGGTGNTIYF. In DNA form, the CDR3 reads TGTGCCAGCAGCTTTGTGGGGGGCACTGGAAACACCATATATTTT. The variable domain in full, with the rest retrieved from reference TRBV7-9 and TRBJ1-3, is DTGVSQNPRHKITKRGQNVTFRCDPISEHNRLYWYRQTLGQGPEFLTYFQNEAQLEKSRLLSDRFSAERPKGSFSTLEIQRTEQGDSAMYLCASSFVGGTGNTIYFGEGSWLTVV.

This clone has a single count. The V call is TRBV12-5, the J call TRBJ1-1; the D is unclear. Germline CDR1 and CDR2: LGHNT and FRNRAP. The CDR3 contains 13 residues. Trimming left V 6 bases short and J 3 bases short, with 11 bases between. The CDR3 DNA follows: TGTGCTAGTGGCCCTAAGGGTTACACTGAAGCTTTCTTT. This encodes CASGPKGYTEAFF.